The 9 T cell receptor beta chains reported below all come from one sample, sequenced in a study of human T cells and chemical hapten exposure. TCRdb recomputed calls from the RACE reads with MiXCR, one row per CDR3 protein. The sample records about 270,000 distinct CDR3 sequences, around 7.7% being singletons. Time point: pre-sensitization, week 0. The treatment denotes: therapeutic diphenylcyclopropenone sensitization with weekly scalp DPC. The starting material was whole blood, obtained in connection with sensitization to the hapten diphenylcyclopropenone (DPC). The receptors originated from a young man with alopecia areata. Some clones in this sample may be carry-over from other donors' samples.

This chain connects TRBV9 to TRBJ1-1; D might be TRBD1 (6 bases). Germline V gives CDR1 SGDLS, CDR2 YYNGEE. This CDR3 has 15 amino acids. Trimming removed 3 bases from V and 1 base from J, with 13 bases in between. CDR3 amino acids: CASSAFRGENTEAFF. The CDR3 DNA reads as TGTGCCAGCAGCGCGTTCAGGGGAGAGAACACTGAAGCTTTCTTT. Together with reference TRBV9 and TRBJ1-1, the CDR3 gives the full variable domain: DSGVTQTPKHLITATGQRVTLRCSPRSGDLSVYWYQQSLDQGLQFLIQYYNGEERAKGNILERFSAQQFPDLHSELNLSSLELGDSALYFCASSAFRGENTEAFFGQGTRLTVV.

This chain joins TRBV20-1 and TRBJ1-2; the D gene is possibly TRBD1 (5 bases). Germline values: CDR1 DFQATT, CDR2 SNEGSKA (reference sequence). The CDR3 contains 15 residues. V was clipped by 4 bases and J by 1 base, with 16 bases between them. CDR3 sequence: CSANRDDRLNYGYTF. The CDR3 DNA is TGCAGTGCTAACCGGGACGACAGACTTAACTATGGCTACACCTTC.

The V and J genes are TRBV4-2 and TRBJ2-1, with D possibly TRBD1 on 7 matching bases. The CDR3 extends over 15 amino acids. CDR1 is LGHNA and CDR2 is YNFKEQ in the germline V gene. V was cut by 4 bases and J by 8 bases, with 18 bases left in between. DNA of the CDR3: TGTGCCAGCAGCCCAGGAGTCAGGGGGGCTGATGAGCAGTTCTTC. This sequence encodes CASSPGVRGADEQFF.

This clonotype has a handful of counts. The CDR3 nucleotides read TGTGCCAGTAGTACCCAGCGGGGGGGCCGCCATGAGCAGTTCTTC. Its protein is CASSTQRGGRHEQFF. This chain uses TRBV19 with TRBJ2-1; 10 bases are a match to TRBD2. The V gene's germline CDR1 is LNHDA and CDR2 SQIVND (reference sequence). V lost 4 bases to trimming and J lost 8 bases; unmatched junction nucleotides: 8. The CDR3 extends over 15 amino acids.

The CDR3 nucleotides read TGTGCCAGCAGTTTCGGCCCAGCGGCCGGGAGCTCCTACGAGCAGTACTTC. Residues: CASSFGPAAGSSYEQYF. The rearrangement joins TRBV27 to TRBJ2-7; possible D gene TRBD2, 6 bases. The CDR3 loop spans 17 amino acids. Germline CDR1 is MNHEY and CDR2 is SMNVEV (reference sequence). The V and J ends lost 3 bases and 0 bases respectively, with 18 bases between them.

This clonotype was seen more than once but under ten times. This sequence joins TRBV6-6 and TRBJ1-1; weak D call: TRBD1 (5 bases). Trimming cost V 7 bases and J 2 bases, with 17 bases left between them. This CDR3 region has 15 residues. CDR1 and CDR2 (germline): MNHNY, SVGAGI (reference sequence). CDR3 sequence reads: CASINLRGTNTEAFF. The CDR3 bases are TGTGCCAGCATAAACCTCCGGGGGACTAACACTGAAGCTTTCTTT.

This clonotype has at least ten counts. The chain recombines TRBV4-3 with TRBJ1-6; the D is unclear. Germline loops: CDR1 LGHNA, CDR2 YSLEER. This CDR3 spans 16 amino acids. The V end was cut by 0 bases, the J end by 8 bases, with 14 bases between. For the CDR3, the DNA is TGCGCCAGCAGCCAAGACGTGGGAGACGGGCATTCACCCCTCCACTTT. Translating gives CASSQDVGDGHSPLHF.

V usage is TRBV5-1 and J usage is TRBJ2-7; the match to TRBD1 covers 7 bases. The CDR3 has 14 amino acids. Per the germline V gene, CDR1 is SGHRS and CDR2 is YFSETQ. The V and J ends lost 3 bases and 3 bases, in that order; junction bases with no gene match: 6. This CDR3 reads CASSYDRVNYEQYV. CDR3 bases: TGCGCCAGCAGCTACGACAGGGTTAACTACGAGCAGTACGTC.

This clonotype has more than one count but fewer than ten. The gene calls are TRBV7-2 and TRBJ2-1; TRBD2 aligns across 11 bases. Trimming removed 5 bases from V and 8 bases from J; junction bases left unmatched: 8. This CDR3 contains 15 residues. The germline gives CDR1 SGHTA, CDR2 FQGNSA. In nucleotides, the CDR3 is TGTGCCAGCAGCAATCCTAGCGGGGGGTTAGATGAGCAGTTCTTC. Translated: CASSNPSGGLDEQFF.